The source of this TCR beta chain is a study of memory CD4+ T cells and cytomegalovirus serostatus. Looking at the study overall: This sample comes from healthy Belgian adults, 8 to 10 CMV seropositive, approximately 23 seronegative. Study observations and caveats: The CMV-associated TCR signature appears largely within the CD4+ memory repertoire. Of under 200 reported CMV TCRbeta sequences, some 70 were found in memory CD4+ repertoires.

Assay: immunoSEQ multiplex PCR; the TCRdb copy retains only in-frame clones and omits some. The sample consists of about 73,000 clones, about 73% of them appearing once. The CDR3 covers 15 residues. Germline V lookup: CDR1 GTSNPN, CDR2 SVGIG (reference sequence). Trimming at V came to 2 bases and at J to 7 bases, leaving 10 bases not matched to a gene. On this clone itself: The antigen remains unidentified.

The sort gate was single viable CD3+CD4+CD8-CD45RO+ cells for memory CD4+ T cells. The receptor was derived from an adult in good health and CMV-seropositive. The rearrangement links TRBV30 to TRBJ1-4, with 7 bases fitting TRBD1. Sequencing was done on a sample of memory CD4+ T cells from blood. The DNA for the CDR3 is TGTGCCTGGAGTATAAGATCGACAGGGAGTGAAAAACTGTTTTTT. Protein product: CAWSIRSTGSEKLFF.